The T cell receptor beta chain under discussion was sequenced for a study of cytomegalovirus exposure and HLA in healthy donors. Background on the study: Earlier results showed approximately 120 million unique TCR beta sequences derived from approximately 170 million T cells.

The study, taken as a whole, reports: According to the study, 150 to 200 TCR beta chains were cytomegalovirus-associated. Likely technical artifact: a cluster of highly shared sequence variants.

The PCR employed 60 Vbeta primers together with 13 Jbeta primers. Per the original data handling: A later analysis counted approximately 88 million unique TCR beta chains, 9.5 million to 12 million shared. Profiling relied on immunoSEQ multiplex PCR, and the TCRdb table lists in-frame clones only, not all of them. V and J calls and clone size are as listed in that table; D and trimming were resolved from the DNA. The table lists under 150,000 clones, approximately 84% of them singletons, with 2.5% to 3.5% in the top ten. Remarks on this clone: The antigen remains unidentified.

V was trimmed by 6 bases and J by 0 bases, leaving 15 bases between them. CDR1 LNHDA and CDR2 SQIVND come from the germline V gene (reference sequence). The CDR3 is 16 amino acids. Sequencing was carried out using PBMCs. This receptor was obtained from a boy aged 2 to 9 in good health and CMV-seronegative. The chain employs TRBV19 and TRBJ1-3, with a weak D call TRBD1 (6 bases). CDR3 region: CASSSRGGTSGNTIYF. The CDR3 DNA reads TGTGCCAGTAGCTCGAGGGGGGGTACCTCTGGAAACACCATATATTTT.